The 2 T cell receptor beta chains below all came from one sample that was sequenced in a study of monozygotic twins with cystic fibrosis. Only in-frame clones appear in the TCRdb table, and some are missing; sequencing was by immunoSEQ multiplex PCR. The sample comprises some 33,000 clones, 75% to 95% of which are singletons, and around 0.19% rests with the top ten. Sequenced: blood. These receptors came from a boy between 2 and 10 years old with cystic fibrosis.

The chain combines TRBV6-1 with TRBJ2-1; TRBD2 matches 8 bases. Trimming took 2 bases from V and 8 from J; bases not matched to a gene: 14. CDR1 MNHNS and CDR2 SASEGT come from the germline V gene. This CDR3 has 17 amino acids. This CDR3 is CASSESGGLAWGYEQFF. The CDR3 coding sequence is TGTGCCAGCAGTGAATCCGGTGGACTAGCCTGGGGCTATGAGCAGTTCTTC.

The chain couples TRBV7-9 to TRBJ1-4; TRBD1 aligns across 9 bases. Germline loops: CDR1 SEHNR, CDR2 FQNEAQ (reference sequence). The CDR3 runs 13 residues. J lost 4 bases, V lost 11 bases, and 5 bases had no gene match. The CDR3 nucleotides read TGTGCCGGGACAGGGTCGAGTAATGAAAAACTGTTTTTT. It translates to CAGTGSSNEKLFF.